Given below is one T cell receptor (beta chain) in context. Generated by immunoSEQ multiplex PCR, the TCRdb table keeps only in-frame clones and is missing some. Of around 340,000 clones listed, just under 95% were seen once; the top ten hold about 0.02%. CDR1 SGHDT and CDR2 YYEEEE come from the germline V gene. The ends were cut back, 3 bases at V and 7 bases at J, with 11 bases in the middle. This CDR3 has 13 residues. This sample is part of a study of shared T cell receptors in the human thymus. The chain employs TRBV5-6 and TRBJ2-1; no clear D gene. This sequence was found in a human donor. The sample was thymocytes. The chain's CDR3 is CASSSSLENEQFF. CDR3 nucleotides: TGTGCCAGCAGCTCCTCTCTGGAGAATGAGCAGTTCTTC. The variable domain in full, with the rest retrieved from reference TRBV5-6 and TRBJ2-1, is DAGVTQSPTHLIKTRGQQVTLRCSPKSGHDTVSWYQQALGQGPQFIFQYYEEEERQRGNFPDRFSGHQFPNYSSELNVNALLLGDSALYLCASSSSLENEQFFGPGTRLTVL.